The present T cell receptor beta chain was sequenced within a study of blood T cell repertoires in COVID-19 (dated by TCRdb to 2018 to 2021). About the full investigation: Samples covering the acute and convalescent phases of COVID-19 were provided by collaborators in the United States, Italy and Spain. A de-identified subject ID, COVID-19 status, age in years and sex were almost always included in the sample metadata. A freely available public database, intended as a resource for researchers studying the immune response to SARS-CoV-2, is where the repertoires were released. Where HLA class I and class II types were available, the types were taken from metadata supplied by the sample provider, not from assay-based typing. The dataset comprised deeply sampled blood TCRbeta repertoires from subjects exposed to, actively infected with, or recovered from COVID-19. The prospective study material was composed of cDNA or gDNA derived from T cells, B-cell-depleted T cells, or PBMCs. The samples were drawn from two sources: the first 160 participants of the ongoing ImmuneRACE study, and fewer than 1,500 subjects contributed by 6 global collaborators. Broader findings and caveats from the paper: How much clinical and demographic metadata was included differed by source and by participant, and the metadata was provided uncurated.

TCRbeta CDR3 regions were amplified from genomic DNA using the immunoSEQ Assay, a bias-controlled multiplex PCR. Regarding the original processing steps: The number of nucleated cells in each sample was estimated by amplification of reference gene primers within the assay. To quantify the absolute abundance of each unique TCRbeta CDR3 rearrangement, sequence reads were collapsed and filtered. For each sample, productive Simpson clonality was calculated as the square root of Simpson's diversity index over productive rearrangements. Drawn from immuneACCESS, this table holds only the in-frame rearrangements with V and J called that TCRdb kept. Clones are partly lost; checked studies trace under half to an unresolved V gene and leave the rest unexplained. V, J and clone size are taken as reported in that table, and D and trimming were inferred from the DNA itself. The sample yields about 280,000 clones; almost 85% were counted once. The ten top clones hold roughly 4.6% of the sample.

Whole blood was collected in K2EDTA tubes by collaborating institutions according to the institutions' own protocols. Collaborator samples were shipped for TCRbeta analysis as frozen whole blood, isolated PBMCs, or DNA extracted from either sample type. This clone was observed once. The specificity of this receptor is unknown. No clone much larger than this one lies a single base away; base qualities are absent. What was sequenced was peripheral blood. The source of this sequence is a man between 50 and 59 years old with active or convalescent COVID-19.

The base sequence is TGCAGCGTTGAAGACAACTGGGAGCAGTACTTC. Its translation is CSVEDNWEQYF. The V and J segments used are TRBV29-1 and TRBJ2-7, with no D gene named confidently. Taken from the germline V gene, the CDR1 and CDR2 loops are SQVTM and ANQGSEA. From cysteine to phenylalanine, the CDR3 is 11 amino acids long. CDR3 DNA is the only sequence kept; it has 33 bases, read in frame from the first base. The V end loses 0 bases and the J end loses 7 bases, and a stretch of 7 bases separates them.